The clone carrying this TCR beta chain was detected many times. During its preparation, the TCRbeta library received unique molecular identifiers. TCRdb reprocessed the PCR reads via MiXCR and lists one record per CDR3 protein. The profile shows 200,000 to 250,000 distinct CDR3 sequences, around 8.9% of them singletons. This CDR3 contains 15 residues. The V segment lost 0 bases and the J segment 9 bases; nucleotides outside the gene matches: 8. CDR1 is SGHRS, CDR2 YFSETQ, per germline. The data derive from a study of T-cell reconstitution after alpha-beta-depleted transplantation in children. This sequence was found in a human donor who donated a stem cell graft to a child with SCID. The sequenced sample was PBMCs from the stem cell graft donor, obtained from the stem cell graft. This sequence joins TRBV5-1 and TRBJ2-1; 8 nucleotides agree with TRBD2. Here the CDR3 DNA reads TGCGCCAGCAGCTTGGACGGGACTAGGCTCGCTGAGCAGTTCTTC. Residues: CASSLDGTRLAEQFF.